The clone carrying this T cell receptor beta chain was observed a handful of times. Its matching antigen is unknown. This sample was taken from a study of T-cell memory formation after mild COVID-19. About the study: Largely donor-specific TCR clusters were found.

TCRdb itself ran the 5' RACE reads through MiXCR, one entry per CDR3 protein. This table has approximately 300,000 distinct CDR3 sequences, roughly 8% appearing once. Study-level findings and limits: Mainly CM and EM harbored the contracting CD4+ clones; mainly EMRA harbored the CD8+ ones. In pre-infection memory, a portion of responding clones appeared, which suggested that cross-reactive memory joined. Still unconfirmed is whether the second-wave clones peaking on day 37 recognized SARS-CoV-2.

Deletions cut 7 bases from V and 4 bases from J, with 10 bases between. CDR3 length: 13 residues. CDR1 is MDHEN and CDR2 is SYDVKM in the germline V gene. This chain links TRBV28 with TRBJ2-2, with D unclear. Specimen: PBMCs or a T cell subset sorted from them (not recorded which). The receptor comes from a man younger than 35 who had mild COVID-19 (a few samples of this study predate the infection). Cell type and time point are not known. Here the CDR3 reads CASKDQVTGELFF. The CDR3 nucleotides are TGTGCCAGCAAGGACCAAGTCACCGGGGAGCTGTTTTTT.